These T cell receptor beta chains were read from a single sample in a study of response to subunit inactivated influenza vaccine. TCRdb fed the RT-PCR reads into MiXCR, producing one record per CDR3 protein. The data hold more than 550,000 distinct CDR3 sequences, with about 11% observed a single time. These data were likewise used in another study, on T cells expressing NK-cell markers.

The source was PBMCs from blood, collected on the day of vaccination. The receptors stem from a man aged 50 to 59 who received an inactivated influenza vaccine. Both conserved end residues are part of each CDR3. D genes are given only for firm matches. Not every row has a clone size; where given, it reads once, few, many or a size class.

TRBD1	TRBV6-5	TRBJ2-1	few	TGTGCCAGCATTTTTGGGCAGGGGGCCGGTGAGCAGTTCTTC	CASIFGQGAGEQFF
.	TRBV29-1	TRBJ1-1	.	TGCAGTTGTAACCAGGGGAGCACTGAAGCTTTCTTT	CSCNQGSTEAFF
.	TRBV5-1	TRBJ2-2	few	TGCGCCAGCAGCTTTGGGGGGCCTGTCACCGGGGAGCTGTTTTTT	CASSFGGPVTGELFF
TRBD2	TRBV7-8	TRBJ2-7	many	TGTGCCAGCAGCTTAGGTCTAGCGGGAGGATACGAGCAGTACTTC	CASSLGLAGGYEQYF
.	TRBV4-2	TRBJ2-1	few	TGTGCCAGCAGCCAAGATGGACACCCATCCTACAATGAGCAGTTCTTC	CASSQDGHPSYNEQFF
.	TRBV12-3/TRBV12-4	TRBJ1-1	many	TGTGCCACTCATAAACTCACAGGGAACACTGAAGCTTTCTTT	CATHKLTGNTEAFF
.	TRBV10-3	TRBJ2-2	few	TGTGCCATCACCAGACAGGAGGGCGGGGAGCTGTTTTTT	CAITRQEGGELFF
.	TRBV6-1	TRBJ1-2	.	TGTGCCAGCAGTGCGGGCGGCCCGTACACCTTC	CASSAGGPYTF
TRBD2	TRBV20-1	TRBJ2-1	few	TGCAGTGCTAGACAACCTGGCGGGAGGGCCAATGAGCAGTTCTTC	CSARQPGGRANEQFF
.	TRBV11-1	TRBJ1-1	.	TGTGCCAGCAGCCCAGAAGCTCCGGGGACCCCGGGGCCTTGGGCTTTCTTT	CASSPEAPGTPGPWAFF
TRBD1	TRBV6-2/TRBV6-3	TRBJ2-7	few	TGTGCCAGCAGTTACGGGACAGGGGACCCCTACGAGCAGTACTTC	CASSYGTGDPYEQYF
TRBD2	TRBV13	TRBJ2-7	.	TGTGCCAGCAGGTCGCTAGCGGGACACTACGAGCAGTACTTC	CASRSLAGHYEQYF
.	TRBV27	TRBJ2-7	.	TGTGCCAGCAGCCTAACTCCCTTCTACGAGCAGTACTTC	CASSLTPFYEQYF
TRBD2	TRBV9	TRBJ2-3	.	TGTGCCAGCAGCCCCCGTTGGACTAGCGGGGACACAGATACGCAGTATTTT	CASSPRWTSGDTDTQYF
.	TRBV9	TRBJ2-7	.	TGTGCCAGCAGCGTAGCTACGGGTCTGGACGAGCAGTACTTC	CASSVATGLDEQYF
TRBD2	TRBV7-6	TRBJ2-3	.	TGTGCCAGCAGGCTGACTAGCGGGACTTCTAGCACAGATACGCAGTATTTT	CASRLTSGTSSTDTQYF
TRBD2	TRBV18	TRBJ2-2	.	TGTGCCAGCTCACCACGGCCTAGCGGGCCCGCGAACACCGGGGAGCTGTTTTTT	CASSPRPSGPANTGELFF
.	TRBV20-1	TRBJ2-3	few	TGCAGTGCCAAAACCCCGGGGGCGACTGGTACGCAGTATTTT	CSAKTPGATGTQYF
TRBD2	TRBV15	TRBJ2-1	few	TGTGCCACCAGCAGAGAACTAGCGGGAGAGGATGAGCAGTTCTTC	CATSRELAGEDEQFF
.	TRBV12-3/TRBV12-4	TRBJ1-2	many	TGTGCCAGCAGGTCGATTGGACTTAATGGCTACACCTTC	CASRSIGLNGYTF
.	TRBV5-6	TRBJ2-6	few	TGTGCCAGCAGCTTACCAGGGGCAGGGGCCAACGTCCTGACTTTC	CASSLPGAGANVLTF
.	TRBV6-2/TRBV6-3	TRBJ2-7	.	TGTGCCAGCACCCTCTCTCTTGGACGAAGCAGCTCCTACGAGCAGTACTTC	CASTLSLGRSSSYEQYF
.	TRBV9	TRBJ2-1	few	TGTGCCAGCAGCCCCAGTTGGGGTCTGGATGAGCAGTTCTTC	CASSPSWGLDEQFF
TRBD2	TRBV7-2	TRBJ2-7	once	TGTGCCAGCATCTTAGTGGGGACTAGCGGGAACGAGCAGTACTTC	CASILVGTSGNEQYF
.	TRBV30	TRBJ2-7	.	TGTGCCTGGAGTGTTGATCCAGGGATTTACGAGCAGTACTTC	CAWSVDPGIYEQYF
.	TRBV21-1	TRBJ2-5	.	TGTGCCAGCCCCGCGATTTGGGAGACCCAGTACTTC	CASPAIWETQYF
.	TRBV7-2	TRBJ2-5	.	TGTGCCAGCAGCACAGGAGGGGGCCGCGCAGAGACCCAGTACTTC	CASSTGGGRAETQYF
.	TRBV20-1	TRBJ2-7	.	TGCAGTGCTAGAGCTCTCGTGGTCTCCTACGAGCAGTACTTC	CSARALVVSYEQYF
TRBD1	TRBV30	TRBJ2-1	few	TGTGCCTGGAGGACAGGGGGCGATGAGCAGTTCTTC	CAWRTGGDEQFF
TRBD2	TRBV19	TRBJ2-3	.	TGTGCCAGCAGAGGAGCGGGGGCCCGCCCAGATACGCAGTATTTT	CASRGAGARPDTQYF
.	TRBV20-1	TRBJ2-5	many	TGCAGTGCTAGAGCGGGGCGGCAGCCCTACCAAGAGACCCAGTACTTC	CSARAGRQPYQETQYF
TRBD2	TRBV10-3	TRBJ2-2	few	TGTGCCATCAGTGAGAGTCTAGCGGGAATCACCGGGGAGCTGTTTTTT	CAISESLAGITGELFF
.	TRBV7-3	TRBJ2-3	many	TGTGCCAGCAGCTTAACGGGAAGGGATACGCAGTATTTT	CASSLTGRDTQYF
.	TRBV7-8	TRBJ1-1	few	TGTGCCAGCAGCCAGGCGGACACTGAAGCTTTCTTT	CASSQADTEAFF
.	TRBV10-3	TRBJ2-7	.	TGTGCCATCAGTGATTTAGGGTACTACGAGCAGTACTTC	CAISDLGYYEQYF